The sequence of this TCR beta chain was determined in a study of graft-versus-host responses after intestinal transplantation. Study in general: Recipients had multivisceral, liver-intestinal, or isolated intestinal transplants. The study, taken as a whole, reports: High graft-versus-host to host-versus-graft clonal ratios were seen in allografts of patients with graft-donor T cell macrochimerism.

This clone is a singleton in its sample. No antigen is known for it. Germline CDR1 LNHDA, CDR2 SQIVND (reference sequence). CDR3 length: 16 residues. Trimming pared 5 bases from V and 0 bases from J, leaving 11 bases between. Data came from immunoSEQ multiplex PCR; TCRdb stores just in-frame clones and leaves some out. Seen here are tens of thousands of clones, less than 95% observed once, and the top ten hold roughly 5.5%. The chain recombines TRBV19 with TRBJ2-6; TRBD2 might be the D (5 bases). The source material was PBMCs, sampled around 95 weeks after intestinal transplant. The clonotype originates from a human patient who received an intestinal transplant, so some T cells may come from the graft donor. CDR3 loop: CASSEGPSSGANVLTF. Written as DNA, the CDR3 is TGTGCCAGTAGTGAGGGCCCTAGCTCTGGGGCCAACGTCCTGACTTTC.